Shown below are 3 T cell receptor beta chains from a single sample sequenced in a study of technical replicates of blood from several donors. Method: immunoSEQ multiplex PCR; TCRdb's copy keeps in-frame clones and lacks some. The profile shows under 15,000 clones, 80% of them singletons. The sequenced sample consisted of PBMCs. Receptors were obtained from a human donor in good health.

The chain links TRBV7-9 to TRBJ2-5; 9 nucleotides align to TRBD1. The J segment lost 4 bases and the V segment lost 5 bases, leaving 5 bases of the junction unmatched. Germline loops: CDR1 SEHNR, CDR2 FQNEAQ (reference sequence). The CDR3 has 14 residues. CDR3 sequence reads: CASSLSTGGETQYF. The CDR3 bases are TGTGCCAGCAGCCTATCGACAGGGGGAGAGACCCAGTACTTC.

The chain's CDR3 is CASSSGRAGGDGYTF. The CDR3 bases are TGCGCCAGCAGCTCCGGGCGGGCAGGGGGCGATGGCTACACCTTC. V gene TRBV5-1 combines with J gene TRBJ1-2; TRBD1 aligns across 8 bases. CDR1 and CDR2 (germline): SGHRS, YFSETQ. The CDR3 covers 15 residues. V lost 3 bases and J lost 6; bases outside the gene matches: 10.

V gene TRBV9 combines with J gene TRBJ2-7, with D possibly matching TRBD1 (5 bases). V lost 0 bases to trimming and J lost 6 bases, with 16 bases between them. Germline V gives CDR1 SGDLS, CDR2 YYNGEE. The CDR3 is 15 residues long. The CDR3 reads CASSVAPIGATEQYF. The CDR3 coding sequence is TGTGCCAGCAGCGTAGCTCCCATTGGGGCTACCGAGCAGTACTTC. Combining the CDR3 with reference TRBV9 and TRBJ2-7 gives the whole variable domain DSGVTQTPKHLITATGQRVTLRCSPRSGDLSVYWYQQSLDQGLQFLIQYYNGEERAKGNILERFSAQQFPDLHSELNLSSLELGDSALYFCASSVAPIGATEQYFGPGTRLTVT.